This T cell receptor (beta chain) was recovered during a study of CD8+ T cells in alopecia areata. Sequencing used cDNA as its template, made by extracting RNA and reverse transcribing it. Only in-frame clones appear in the TCRdb table, and some are missing; sequencing was by immunoSEQ multiplex PCR. The sample shows about 200,000 clones, 56% of them seen only once. In this sample, this clone turned up a few times. The clonotype was recovered from a human donor in good health. Sequenced sample: CD8+ T cells sorted from blood.

CDR3 protein: CASRLAGPYNEQFF. CDR3 bases: TGTGCCAGTAGACTAGCGGGGCCTTACAATGAGCAGTTCTTC. The chain employs TRBV19 and TRBJ2-1; 10 nucleotides agree with TRBD2. Unmatched junction bases numbered 3, after V lost 6 bases and J lost 4 bases. Germline V gene data show CDR1 as LNHDA and CDR2 as SQIVND (reference sequence). This CDR3 is built from 14 residues.